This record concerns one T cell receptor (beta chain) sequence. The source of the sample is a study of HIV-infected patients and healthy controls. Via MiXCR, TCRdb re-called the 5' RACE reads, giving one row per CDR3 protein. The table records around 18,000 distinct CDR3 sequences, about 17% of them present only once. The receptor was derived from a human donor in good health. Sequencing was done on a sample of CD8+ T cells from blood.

The CDR3 region has the DNA TGTGCCACCAGCCTAGCGGATTACAATGAGCAGTTCTTC. Encoded protein: CATSLADYNEQFF. The V and J genes are TRBV24-1 and TRBJ2-1; 7 bases match TRBD2. The germline gives CDR1 KGHDR, CDR2 SFDVKD. The CDR3 is 13 amino acids. Losses at the gene ends were 7 bases for V and 4 bases for J; bases not matched to a gene: 3.